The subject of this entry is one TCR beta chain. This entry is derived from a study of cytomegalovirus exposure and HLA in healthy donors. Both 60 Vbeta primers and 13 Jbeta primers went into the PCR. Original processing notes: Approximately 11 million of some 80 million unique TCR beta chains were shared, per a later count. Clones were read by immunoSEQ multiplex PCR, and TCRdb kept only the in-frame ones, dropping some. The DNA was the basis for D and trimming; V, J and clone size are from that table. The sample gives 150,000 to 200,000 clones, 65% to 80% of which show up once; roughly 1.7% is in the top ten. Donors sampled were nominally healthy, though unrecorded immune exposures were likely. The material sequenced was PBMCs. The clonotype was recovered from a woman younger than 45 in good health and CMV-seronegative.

CDR3 loop: CASSGQGGVEKLFF. Written as DNA, the CDR3 is TGTGCCAGCAGTGGACAGGGGGGAGTTGAAAAACTGTTTTTT. This chain uses TRBV2 with TRBJ1-4; 9 bases line up with TRBD1. Germline lookup yields CDR1 SNHLY and CDR2 FYNNEI. This CDR3 has 14 residues. V was pared by 4 bases and J by 7 bases, with 4 bases of the junction left unmatched.